Listed here are 25 T cell receptor beta chains from one sample, sequenced in a study of T cells in Graves' hyperthyroidism and ophthalmopathy. The TCR beta CDR3 regions underwent amplification using RNA transcripts as the source. During a first-round RT-PCR of the TCR CDR3, the HTBI primer set was used. TCRdb re-analysed the multiplex PCR reads in MiXCR, keeping a single row per CDR3 protein. Of hundreds of thousands of distinct CDR3 sequences listed, 11% to 15% are singletons. Sequencing was performed on blood. Receptors originate from a woman aged 18-29 years with Graves' hyperthyroidism.

With regard to this clonotype: The conserved phenylalanine or tryptophan normally closing the CDR3 is absent here, so this likely arose from a read error. CDR3 protein: CASSQELGPGYGYTL. In DNA form, the CDR3 reads TGTGCCAGCAGCCAAGAGTTGGGGCCCGGGTATGGCTACACCCTC. The V gene is TRBV14, the J gene TRBJ1-2; perhaps TRBD1 as D (5 bases). Germline-derived CDR1 and CDR2 are SGHDN and FVKESK. This CDR3 is 15 amino acids long. Trimming removed 0 bases from V and 5 bases from J, with 13 bases in between.

The CDR3 region has the DNA TGTGCCAGCACCACAGGACCGAACACTGAAGCTTTCTTT. Amino acids: CASTTGPNTEAFF. The rearrangement joins TRBV6-1 to TRBJ1-1; perhaps TRBD1 as D (5 bases). The CDR3 extends over 13 amino acids. V shed 7 bases and J shed 1 base, with 10 bases lying between them. The germline CDR1 and CDR2 sequences are MNHNS and SASEGT.

The chain links TRBV5-5 to TRBJ2-7; D remains unclear. CDR3 length: 12 residues. V gave up 2 bases and J gave up 8 bases, with 11 bases separating them. CDR1 SGHKS and CDR2 YYEKEE come from the germline V gene (reference sequence). The DNA for the CDR3 is TGTGCCAGCAGCTTTATCATGGATAAGCAGTACTTC. Residues: CASSFIMDKQYF.

The chain links TRBV19 to TRBJ1-2, with a tentative D call TRBD1 (5 bases). The germline V gene has CDR1 LNHDA and CDR2 SQIVND (reference sequence). CDR3 length: 15 residues. Trimming removed 4 bases at V and 4 bases at J, with 16 bases between. The CDR3 DNA follows: TGTGCCAGTAGTACTCCCCAGGGAGGTATCTATGGCTACACCTTC. Translating gives CASSTPQGGIYGYTF.

In this sample, this clonotype turned up many times. The V call is TRBV2, the J call TRBJ2-5, with D maybe TRBD1 (6 bases). CDR1 and CDR2 (germline): SNHLY, FYNNEI. CDR3 length: 13 residues. Deletions cut 10 bases from V and 1 base from J, with 13 bases between. This chain's CDR3 is CATQDSRQETQYF. The CDR3 nucleotides read TGTGCCACCCAGGACAGCCGCCAAGAGACCCAGTACTTC.

Remarks on this clonotype: At one end, the junction sequence differs from germline, possibly due to a read error. The rearrangement uses TRBV9 and TRBJ2-5; 7 bases align to TRBD1. The CDR3 runs 13 residues. Germline V gives CDR1 SGDLS, CDR2 YYNGEE. The CDR3 is CAGSVQGQETQYF. The CDR3 DNA reads as TGTGCCGGCAGCGTACAGGGGCAAGAGACCCAGTACTTC.

This clonotype has a handful of counts. The V gene is TRBV20-1, the J gene TRBJ1-2; no clear D gene. The germline V and J ends were trimmed by 5 bases and 2 bases, with 15 bases remaining between them. Germline V gene sequence: CDR1 DFQATT, CDR2 SNEGSKA (reference sequence). The CDR3 length is 14 residues. The CDR3 DNA follows: TGCAGTGCTCCGGCACAACGGACGAACTATGGCTACACCTTC. Residues: CSAPAQRTNYGYTF.

There are many counts of this clonotype. V and J are TRBV11-2 and TRBJ2-5, with D possibly being TRBD1 (6 bases). Deletions cut 5 bases from V and 0 bases from J, with 13 bases between. There are 15 residues in the CDR3. Germline assignment: CDR1 SGHAT and CDR2 FQNNGV. Here the CDR3 DNA reads TGTGCCAGCAGCCCCGGGACACAGTACCAAGAGACCCAGTACTTC. Amino acids: CASSPGTQYQETQYF.

This clonotype was found once. The CDR3 nucleotides read TGTGCCAGCAGCTTAGCGGTTAGTGGGAGGGCCGGGGAGACCCAGTACTTC. Translated, it gives CASSLAVSGRAGETQYF. The chain is built from TRBV7-2 and TRBJ2-5, with 7 bases that match TRBD2. The CDR3 loop spans 17 amino acids. Looked up from germline, CDR1 is SGHTA and CDR2 is FQGNSA. V gave up 0 bases and J gave up 5 bases; unmatched junction bases: 12.

This clonotype was detected ten times or more. J is TRBJ1-1 and V is TRBV5-1, with D possibly being TRBD1 (6 bases). This CDR3 region has 15 residues. CDR1 is SGHRS, CDR2 YFSETQ, per germline. V lost 2 bases and J lost 0, with 11 bases in between. The CDR3 protein is CASSLPGTMNTEAFF. As DNA, the CDR3 is TGCGCCAGCAGCTTACCAGGGACAATGAACACTGAAGCTTTCTTT.

This clonotype was seen many times. The rearrangement uses TRBV4-2 and TRBJ1-4; 8 bases line up with TRBD1. The ends lost 0 bases at V and 7 bases at J; junction bases unmatched: 4. The CDR3 spans 15 residues. From germline, CDR1 is LGHNA and CDR2 YNFKEQ. CDR3 sequence (DNA): TGTGCCAGCAGCCAAGAGCCAGGGGGCGGTGAAAAACTGTTTTTT. Protein product: CASSQEPGGGEKLFF.

Many counts were recorded for this clonotype. The rearrangement uses TRBV2 and TRBJ2-3; the match to TRBD2 covers 9 bases. Germline V CDR1 and CDR2: SNHLY, FYNNEI. This CDR3 comprises 14 residues. The V and J ends lost 1 base and 11 bases, in that order; junction bases with no gene match: 7. Here the CDR3 DNA reads TGTGCCAGCAGTGAAGGCGGGACTAGCCGAGGGCAGTATTTT. This translates into CASSEGGTSRGQYF.

The CDR3 nucleotides read TGTGCCAGCAGCAAACTAGTCTTCGGCACAGATACGCAGTATTTT. Protein: CASSKLVFGTDTQYF. The V and J genes are TRBV12-3 or TRBV12-4 and TRBJ2-3; a weak D match, TRBD2 (5 bases). The CDR3 runs 15 residues. Trimming removed 6 bases at V and 1 base at J, with 14 bases between.

This clonotype appeared many times. V gene TRBV12-3 or TRBV12-4 combines with J gene TRBJ1-6; D gene unclear. This CDR3 has 14 amino acids. Trimming cost V 2 bases and J 9 bases, with 11 bases left between them. The CDR3 DNA reads as TGTGCCAGCAGTTTACCAACTCGGGGTTCACCCCTCCACTTT. Amino acids: CASSLPTRGSPLHF.

In this sample, this clonotype turned up a few times. The chain combines TRBV12-3 or TRBV12-4 with TRBJ1-1; no definite D call. The CDR3 has 14 residues. V lost 3 bases and J 4 bases, leaving 12 bases between the germline ends. The CDR3 DNA reads as TGTGCCAGCAGTTTCCTTTCGACGGCCACTGAAGCTTTCTTT. This translates into CASSFLSTATEAFF.

This clonotype was found many times. The gene calls are TRBV27 and TRBJ1-2; perhaps TRBD1 as D (5 bases). The CDR3 has 14 amino acids. V was shortened by 0 bases and J by 3 bases, with 8 bases between the two germline ends. The germline V gene encodes CDR1 MNHEY and CDR2 SMNVEV (reference sequence). This CDR3 is CASSLSGADYGYTF. CDR3 coding DNA: TGTGCCAGCAGTTTATCAGGGGCGGACTATGGCTACACCTTC.

The genes are TRBV6-2 or TRBV6-3 and TRBJ2-7; 9 nucleotides agree with TRBD2. V was pared by 5 bases and J by 7 bases, with 15 bases of the junction left unmatched. This CDR3 has 16 amino acids. Germline loops: CDR1 MNHEY, CDR2 SVGEGT. The CDR3 spells CASSDGIVAGEREQYF. In DNA form, the CDR3 reads TGTGCCAGCAGTGACGGAATAGTAGCGGGAGAGAGAGAGCAGTACTTC.

In its sample, this clonotype was seen many times. The rearrangement links TRBV29-1 to TRBJ1-1; D may be TRBD1 (6 bases). Germline V lookup: CDR1 SQVTM, CDR2 ANQGSEA. Trimming left V 8 bases short and J 1 base short, with 14 bases between. CDR3 length: 13 residues. CDR3 sequence reads: CSLIGTPNTEAFF. For the CDR3, the DNA is TGCAGCCTAATCGGGACACCGAACACTGAAGCTTTCTTT. Drawing the rest from reference TRBV29-1 and TRBJ1-1, the complete variable domain is SAVISQKPSRDICQRGTSLTIQCQVDSQVTMMFWYRQQPGQSLTLIATANQGSEATYESGFVIDKFPISRPNLTFSTLTVSNMSPEDSSIYLCSLIGTPNTEAFFGQGTRLTVV.

This chain joins TRBV30 and TRBJ2-3, with a tentative D call TRBD2 (6 bases). Germline-derived CDR1 and CDR2 are GTSNPN and SVGIG (reference sequence). The CDR3 sequence is 16 residues long. The V and J ends lost 3 bases and 6 bases respectively, with 22 bases between them. The CDR3 nucleotides are TGTGCCTGGAGCGGCTACTCGGGGAGCGGGTTGGATACGCAGTATTTT. Its translation: CAWSGYSGSGLDTQYF.

This clonotype was seen more than once but under ten times. The gene calls are TRBV30 and TRBJ1-6, with D uncertain. The V gene's germline CDR1 is GTSNPN and CDR2 SVGIG (reference sequence). The CDR3 totals 14 residues. This chain's CDR3 is CAPTSHMNNSPLHF. In DNA form, the CDR3 reads TGTGCTCCCACGTCTCACATGAATAATTCACCCCTCCACTTT.

V and J are TRBV6-5 and TRBJ2-7, with D tentatively TRBD2 (6 bases). The CDR3 is 14 amino acids. CDR1 and CDR2 (germline): MNHEY, SVGAGI. Trimming took 6 bases from V and 3 from J, leaving 15 bases between them. The DNA for the CDR3 is TGTGCCAGCAGCTACCGCGAGGGAGGCTACGAGCAGTACTTC. Its protein product is CASSYREGGYEQYF.

This clonotype was recorded a few times. The CDR3 loop is CASSLQSIQGANTEAFF. In DNA, the CDR3 is TGTGCCAGCAGCCTCCAGTCGATACAGGGGGCGAACACTGAAGCTTTCTTT. V usage is TRBV27 and J usage is TRBJ1-1; TRBD1 matches at 9 bases. Germline CDR1 MNHEY, CDR2 SMNVEV (reference sequence). The CDR3 loop spans 17 amino acids. J gave up 1 base and V 6 bases, and 12 bases lay outside the gene matches.

CDR3 bases: TGTGCCAGCAGCTTAGCACAGGGAGGTATAGAAAAACTGTTTTTT. Amino acid sequence: CASSLAQGGIEKLFF. The chain has TRBV7-2 and TRBJ1-4, with D possibly matching TRBD1 (6 bases). Looked up from germline, CDR1 is SGHTA and CDR2 is FQGNSA. CDR3 length: 15 amino acids. V lost 0 bases and J lost 8, with 13 bases in between.

In this sample, this clonotype turned up a few times. V and J are TRBV14 and TRBJ2-1, with 12 nucleotides matching TRBD1. CDR3 length: 18 residues. Germline-derived CDR1 and CDR2 are SGHDN and FVKESK. Trimming cost V 4 bases and J 1 base; bases outside gene matches: 8. The CDR3 loop reads CASSPLPGQGASYNEQFF. CDR3 nucleotides: TGTGCCAGCAGCCCCCTACCGGGACAGGGGGCATCCTACAATGAGCAGTTCTTC.

V usage is TRBV4-1 and J usage is TRBJ1-1, with a weak D call TRBD1 (6 bases). V lost 2 bases and J lost 1, with 8 bases in between. The CDR3 has 14 amino acids. Germline values: CDR1 MGHRA, CDR2 YSYEKL. CDR3 sequence reads: CASSQNRANTEAFF. The CDR3 coding sequence is TGCGCCAGCAGCCAAAACAGGGCGAACACTGAAGCTTTCTTT.